The 19 T cell receptor beta chains below all came from one sample that was sequenced in a study of blood T cell repertoires in COVID-19. Using immunoSEQ multiplex PCR, the repertoire was profiled, and TCRdb retains in-frame clones only, with some absent. This table has 120,000 to 150,000 clones, about 91% appearing once. The material sequenced was peripheral blood. The origin of the receptors is a woman aged 55-75 years with acute or convalescent COVID-19.

The chain is built from TRBV5-1 and TRBJ2-3; 9 bases are a match to TRBD1. This CDR3 is 15 amino acids long. Germline V gene lookup returns CDR1 SGHRS and CDR2 YFSETQ. The J segment lost 5 bases and the V segment lost 0 bases, leaving 4 bases of the junction unmatched. CDR3 coding DNA: TGCGCCAGCAGCTTGGAGGACAGGGGTGTAGATACGCAGTATTTT. This translates into CASSLEDRGVDTQYF.

V usage is TRBV11-3 and J usage is TRBJ1-2; D remains ambiguous. Germline loops: CDR1 SGHNT, CDR2 YENEEA. The V gene lost 1 base and the J gene lost 8 bases, with 11 bases spanning the gap. The CDR3 consists of 13 residues. The CDR3 DNA reads as TGTGCCAGCAGCTTAGGACTCAGTGAGGGCTACACCTTC. Protein: CASSLGLSEGYTF.

The count of this clone is one. V is TRBV7-2 and J is TRBJ2-7; D remains ambiguous. Germline CDR1 reads SGHTA; CDR2 reads FQGNSA. Deletions cut 4 bases from V and 3 bases from J, with 7 bases between. The CDR3 consists of 12 residues. CDR3 in amino acids: CASSSKIYEQYF. The CDR3 nucleotides read TGTGCCAGCAGCTCTAAGATCTACGAGCAGTACTTC.

V is TRBV9 and J is TRBJ2-1, with 12 bases aligning to TRBD2. J was trimmed by 5 bases and V by 2 bases; bases with no gene match: 5. The CDR3 runs to 16 residues. The V gene's germline CDR1 is SGDLS and CDR2 YYNGEE. The CDR3 loop reads CASSVSSGGGNNEQFF. In DNA, the CDR3 is TGTGCCAGCAGCGTGTCTAGCGGGGGGGGAAACAATGAGCAGTTCTTC. Complete variable domain (other parts from reference TRBV9 and TRBJ2-1): DSGVTQTPKHLITATGQRVTLRCSPRSGDLSVYWYQQSLDQGLQFLIQYYNGEERAKGNILERFSAQQFPDLHSELNLSSLELGDSALYFCASSVSSGGGNNEQFFGPGTRLTVL.

The V and J genes are TRBV2 and TRBJ2-5; 8 bases fit TRBD2. CDR3 length equals 13 residues. J lost 2 bases, V lost 6 bases, and 2 bases had no gene match. Germline V gene sequence: CDR1 SNHLY, CDR2 FYNNEI. In DNA form, the CDR3 reads TGTGCCAGCAGGGGGACTAGACAAGAGACCCAGTACTTC. This sequence encodes CASRGTRQETQYF. Based on the CDR3 plus reference TRBV2 and TRBJ2-5, the full variable domain is EPEVTQTPSHQVTQMGQEVILRCVPISNHLYFYWYRQILGQKVEFLVSFYNNEISEKSEIFDDQFSVERPDGSNFTLKIRSTKLEDSAMYFCASRGTRQETQYFGPGTRLLVL.

V gene TRBV19 combines with J gene TRBJ2-3; TRBD1 might be the D (5 bases). The CDR3 spans 15 residues. The V and J ends lost 7 bases and 4 bases respectively, with 18 bases between them. Germline loops: CDR1 LNHDA, CDR2 SQIVND (reference sequence). CDR3 region: CASTSRPWGADTQYF. The CDR3 nucleotides read TGTGCCAGTACCTCCCGACCCTGGGGCGCAGATACGCAGTATTTT.

This clone was counted a few times. The chain uses TRBV11-2 and TRBJ1-1, with D possibly matching TRBD1 (6 bases). V was shortened by 5 bases and J by 4 bases, with 23 bases between the two germline ends. CDR1 SGHAT and CDR2 FQNNGV come from the germline V gene. This CDR3 is built from 17 residues. The CDR3 DNA is TGTGCCAGCAGCCCCAGGTTTTGGAAAGGGGGGGGCACTGAAGCTTTCTTT. Protein product: CASSPRFWKGGGTEAFF.

The chain is built from TRBV6-2 or TRBV6-3 and TRBJ2-1, with 7 nucleotides matching TRBD1. CDR3 length equals 14 residues. Looked up from germline, CDR1 is MNHEY and CDR2 is SVGEGT. Trimming took 5 bases from V and 2 from J; bases not matched to a gene: 3. The CDR3, as DNA: TGTGCCAGCAGTCCCGGGACAGCCTACAATGAGCAGTTCTTC. Its translation is CASSPGTAYNEQFF.

The chain links TRBV25-1 to TRBJ2-7, with 7 bases matching TRBD2. V dropped 8 bases and J dropped 4; count of bases not matched to a gene: 2. Germline V gene lookup returns CDR1 MGHDK and CDR2 SYGVNS. This CDR3 has 11 amino acids. CDR3 coding DNA: TGTGCCAGCCGCGGGGGTTACGAGCAGTACTTC. Its protein product is CASRGGYEQYF.

The chain recombines TRBV30 with TRBJ2-7, with 11 positions matching TRBD1. In germline, CDR1 is GTSNPN, CDR2 SVGIG (reference sequence). CDR3 length equals 15 residues. After removal of 0 bases from V and 3 bases from J, the junction contained 4 bases not matched to a gene. CDR3 DNA: TGTGCCTGGAGTGTAGCTGGGACAGGGGGCTACGAGCAGTACTTC. Its translation is CAWSVAGTGGYEQYF.

Here the CDR3 reads CAWSGTATRSTEAFF. As DNA, the CDR3 is TGTGCCTGGTCCGGGACAGCCACGAGGAGCACTGAAGCTTTCTTT. V usage is TRBV30 and J usage is TRBJ1-1; 7 bases are a match to TRBD1. The CDR3 is 15 amino acids. V dropped 5 bases and J dropped 4; count of bases not matched to a gene: 13. Germline values: CDR1 GTSNPN, CDR2 SVGIG (reference sequence).

The V gene is TRBV28, the J gene TRBJ2-4; 11 bases fit TRBD1. The germline CDR1 and CDR2 sequences are MDHEN and SYDVKM. The CDR3 length is 15 residues. V shed 2 bases, J shed 6 bases, and the junction held 3 bases outside the gene matches. In nucleotides, the CDR3 is TGTGCCAGCAGTTTAGCGGGACAGGGGGGAAACATTCAGTACTTC. Residues: CASSLAGQGGNIQYF.

The gene calls are TRBV11-2 and TRBJ1-3; TRBD1 aligns across 7 bases. The length of the CDR3 is 14 residues. Germline CDR1 SGHAT, CDR2 FQNNGV. V lost 4 bases to trimming and J lost 2 bases; unmatched junction nucleotides: 2. The CDR3 DNA follows: TGTGCCAGCAGCTCGACAGGGACTGGAAACACCATATATTTT. This translates into CASSSTGTGNTIYF.

The gene calls are TRBV9 and TRBJ2-2; TRBD2 aligns across 16 bases. The CDR3 has 19 amino acids. Germline V gene data show CDR1 as SGDLS and CDR2 as YYNGEE. The V segment lost 1 base and the J segment 3 bases; nucleotides outside the gene matches: 6. Here the CDR3 DNA reads TGTGCCAGCAGCGTAATCGGGACTAGCGGGGGGGCCGACACCGGGGAGCTGTTTTTT. Its protein product is CASSVIGTSGGADTGELFF. The full variable domain, completed using reference TRBV9 and TRBJ2-2, is DSGVTQTPKHLITATGQRVTLRCSPRSGDLSVYWYQQSLDQGLQFLIQYYNGEERAKGNILERFSAQQFPDLHSELNLSSLELGDSALYFCASSVIGTSGGADTGELFFGEGSRLTVL.

The chain links TRBV9 to TRBJ2-7; the match to TRBD1 covers 11 bases. The CDR3 has 15 amino acids. V lost 2 bases and J lost 4; bases outside the gene matches: 5. Looked up from germline, CDR1 is SGDLS and CDR2 is YYNGEE. CDR3 bases: TGTGCCAGCAGCGTGAGGACAGGGGGCGTTTACGAGCAGTACTTC. It yields the protein CASSVRTGGVYEQYF. The full variable domain, completed using reference TRBV9 and TRBJ2-7, is DSGVTQTPKHLITATGQRVTLRCSPRSGDLSVYWYQQSLDQGLQFLIQYYNGEERAKGNILERFSAQQFPDLHSELNLSSLELGDSALYFCASSVRTGGVYEQYFGPGTRLTVT.

The chain couples TRBV7-2 to TRBJ1-5; TRBD1 agrees at 7 bases. Germline lookup yields CDR1 SGHTA and CDR2 FQGNSA. V trimming: 1 base; J trimming: 3 bases; junction bases outside the gene matches: 3. The CDR3 contains 15 residues. In nucleotides, the CDR3 is TGTGCCAGCAGCTTAGGCGGGACAGACAATCAGCCCCAGCATTTT. As protein: CASSLGGTDNQPQHF.

This sequence joins TRBV6-2 or TRBV6-3 and TRBJ1-5; D is possibly TRBD1 (6 bases). V lost 2 bases and J lost 5, with 10 bases in between. This CDR3 spans 14 amino acids. Germline values: CDR1 MNHEY, CDR2 SVGEGT. CDR3 loop: CASSYLQGYQPQHF. CDR3 in DNA: TGTGCCAGCAGTTACCTCCAGGGGTATCAGCCCCAGCATTTT.

Comments on this clone: This same CDR3 is encoded by further DNA sequences in the sample. The rearrangement links TRBV7-9 to TRBJ1-4; 9 positions agree with TRBD1. The V gene's germline CDR1 is SEHNR and CDR2 FQNEAQ (reference sequence). The CDR3 totals 14 residues. Trimming removed 5 bases from V and 5 bases from J; junction bases left unmatched: 3. CDR3 nucleotides: TGTGCCAGCAGCCTGGGACAGGGCAATGAAAAACTGTTTTTT. Translating it yields CASSLGQGNEKLFF.

The rearrangement joins TRBV7-9 to TRBJ1-2, with no clear D. Per the germline V gene, CDR1 is SEHNR and CDR2 is FQNEAQ (reference sequence). The CDR3 runs 11 residues. V gave up 5 bases and J gave up 13 bases, with 14 bases separating them. In DNA form, the CDR3 reads TGTGCCAGCAGCCTTGCAGCGTTGGGCACCTTC. This gives the protein CASSLAALGTF.